This T cell receptor (beta chain) emerged from a study of vaccination effects on CD4 cells after COVID-19. Concerning this clone itself: Its specificity is unknown.

From germline, CDR1 is LNHDA and CDR2 SQIVND (reference sequence). V was trimmed by 6 bases and J by 6 bases, leaving 10 bases between them. The CDR3 loop spans 12 amino acids. This table comes from immunoSEQ multiplex PCR, and its TCRdb copy is limited to in-frame clones, with some not included. The sample yields 64,000 or so clones, 75% to 85% seen once. In the ViraFEST assay, antigen-specific CD4+ clonotypes were identified by expansion after peptide-pool stimulation. Researchers isolated CD4+ T cells once less than twelve days of culture had elapsed. Everyone in the study got two shots of either the BNT162b2 or mRNA-1273 vaccine. Absence of prior SARS-CoV-2 infection characterized the vaccine recipients, who showed negative nucleocapsid antibodies. Researchers swapped half the medium for IL-2 medium on both days 3 and 7. Regarding the study as a whole: In vaccinees who were healthy, merely 1 out of 255 vaccine-induced clones cross-reacted with common cold coronaviruses.

Material: CD4+ T cells from PBMCs cultured with HCoV-OC43 spike peptides, obtained after COVID-19 vaccination. The subset: HCoV-OC43 spike overlapping peptide pool stimulation. The V gene is TRBV19, the J gene TRBJ2-3; D might be TRBD1 (6 bases). The sequence was collected from a human donor who received a COVID-19 vaccine. The CDR3 DNA reads as TGTGCCAGTAGCCCCAGGGGCGATACGCAGTATTTT. Protein sequence: CASSPRGDTQYF.